A selection of T cell receptor beta chains follows, all from one sample in a study of blood T cells in healthy people across ages. MiXCR, run by TCRdb on the 5' RACE reads, gives a single entry per CDR3 protein. The sample records 800,000 to 950,000 distinct CDR3 sequences, 29% being singletons. These data were also filed under a second study, of T cells of mothers and their children.

Specimen: blood. These receptors originate from a woman aged 40 to 50 in good health. CDR3s include the opening cysteine and the closing phenylalanine or tryptophan. Each record gives: J gene, D gene, V gene, clone size, CDR3 DNA, CDR3 protein. A D gene is named only where the DNA matches it firmly. Rows may omit the clone size; those that give it use once, few, many or a size class.

>TRBJ2-5|-|TRBV7-8|few
TGTGCCCTCTCCGGATCACTCGGGGAGACCCAGTACTTC
CALSGSLGETQYF
>TRBJ1-2|-|TRBV20-1|few
TGCAGTGCTAGAGATCGCAAGAAGGGCGGCCACACCTTC
CSARDRKKGGHTF
>TRBJ2-1|-|TRBV9|-
TGTGCCAGCAGCGTAGCCGGGCATGCGACCTACAATGAGCAGTTCTTC
CASSVAGHATYNEQFF
>TRBJ1-2|-|TRBV12-3/TRBV12-4|few
TGTGCCAGCCTAAACCCGAACAGTTATGGCTACACCTTC
CASLNPNSYGYTF
>TRBJ1-2|-|TRBV18|many
TGTGCCAGCTCACCGTTCGGCAAAGCTAACTATGGCTACACCTTC
CASSPFGKANYGYTF
>TRBJ1-2|TRBD1|TRBV3-1|many
TGCGCCAGCAGCCAGGGACAGGGTGGCTATGGCTACACCTTC
CASSQGQGGYGYTF
>TRBJ2-7|-|TRBV7-2|-
TGTGCGTTAGGAGGGGTAACTTACGAGCAGTACTTC
CALGGVTYEQYF
>TRBJ2-7|-|TRBV29-1|many
TGCAGCGCCCGACACCCGGTCTCCTACGAGCAGTACTTC
CSARHPVSYEQYF
>TRBJ2-3|-|TRBV28|many
TGTGCCAGCTCCGCTAGTGGGATTACTAGCACAGATACGCAGTATTTT
CASSASGITSTDTQYF
>TRBJ2-7|-|TRBV4-3|-
TGCGCCAGCAGCCAAGATGGGGGGGCCCCCTACGAGCAGTACTTC
CASSQDGGAPYEQYF
>TRBJ1-5|-|TRBV5-1|-
TGCGCCAGCAGCTTGGGGGGGTCCTACAATCAGCCCCAGCATTTT
CASSLGGSYNQPQHF
>TRBJ2-3|TRBD1|TRBV5-6|many
TGTGCCAGCAGCCCTACCGGGACAGGGGTCATAGATACGCAGTATTTT
CASSPTGTGVIDTQYF
>TRBJ1-2|-|TRBV29-1|many
TGCAGCGTTGAATCCTGGGACTATGGCTACACCTTC
CSVESWDYGYTF
>TRBJ1-1|-|TRBV30|few
TGTGCCTGGAGTGCGGGACCCTTGAACACTGAAGCTTTCTTT
CAWSAGPLNTEAFF
>TRBJ1-6|-|TRBV20-1|few
TGCAGTGTAGGCGGGAACGGTAATTCACCCCTCCACTTT
CSVGGNGNSPLHF
>TRBJ2-1|-|TRBV7-9|-
TGTGCCAGCAGCCAGACTCCGGGGAATGAGCAGTTCTTC
CASSQTPGNEQFF
>TRBJ1-2|-|TRBV11-2|few
TGTGCCAGCAGCTTAAACTCTCGGGGGGCGCGGGGCTATGGCTACACCTTC
CASSLNSRGARGYGYTF